These T cell receptor beta chains were read from a single sample in a study of blood T cell repertoires in COVID-19. Assay used: immunoSEQ multiplex PCR; TCRdb lists only in-frame clones, some missing. The sample records over 30,000 clones, 90% being singletons. The sample was peripheral blood. Receptors were obtained from a man aged 80 or over with acute or convalescent COVID-19. Each CDR3 is given with its conserved first and last residue. Each record gives: CDR3 protein, V gene, clone size, J gene. A row's size may be missing; if present it is once, few, many or a size class.

cdr3_aa: CASRQGGNYGYTF
v_call: TRBV10-2
clone_size: .
j_call: TRBJ1-2

cdr3_aa: CASSETGSLEQYF
v_call: TRBV6-1
clone_size: .
j_call: TRBJ2-7

cdr3_aa: CATSAPRRGANVLTF
v_call: TRBV15
clone_size: .
j_call: TRBJ2-6

cdr3_aa: CASSLEETATTAYGYTF
v_call: TRBV7-8
clone_size: .
j_call: TRBJ1-2

cdr3_aa: CASSYLGGADTQYF
v_call: TRBV6-2/TRBV6-3
clone_size: once
j_call: TRBJ2-3

cdr3_aa: CAINAGLFDNEQFF
v_call: TRBV10-3
clone_size: .
j_call: TRBJ2-1

cdr3_aa: CASSLTSDWLETQYF
v_call: TRBV5-5
clone_size: .
j_call: TRBJ2-5

cdr3_aa: CATSRSIQGREQYF
v_call: TRBV15
clone_size: .
j_call: TRBJ2-7

cdr3_aa: CASSRQLNTEAFF
v_call: TRBV5-6
clone_size: .
j_call: TRBJ1-1

cdr3_aa: CATSGGLAGSTDTQYF
v_call: TRBV15
clone_size: .
j_call: TRBJ2-3

cdr3_aa: CASSRDRVNEQFF
v_call: TRBV10-1
clone_size: few
j_call: TRBJ2-1

cdr3_aa: CAIGERARTDTQYF
v_call: TRBV10-3
clone_size: .
j_call: TRBJ2-3

cdr3_aa: CSVTLDRETQYF
v_call: TRBV29-1
clone_size: .
j_call: TRBJ2-5

cdr3_aa: CASSPGAGSAEAFF
v_call: TRBV11-3
clone_size: .
j_call: TRBJ1-1

cdr3_aa: CASSLAGQGTGELFF
v_call: TRBV5-1
clone_size: .
j_call: TRBJ2-2

cdr3_aa: CGTRDGRNSPLHF
v_call: TRBV2
clone_size: .
j_call: TRBJ1-6

cdr3_aa: CASSLGSRGTEAFF
v_call: TRBV5-1
clone_size: few
j_call: TRBJ1-1

cdr3_aa: CASSFGFGTMGNTIYF
v_call: TRBV5-1
clone_size: .
j_call: TRBJ1-3

cdr3_aa: CASSFSTSSTDTQYF
v_call: TRBV7-8
clone_size: .
j_call: TRBJ2-3

cdr3_aa: CASSLVWRSGAGKYF
v_call: TRBV7-8
clone_size: .
j_call: TRBJ2-7

cdr3_aa: CASRLPRGTGNYEQYF
v_call: TRBV12-2
clone_size: .
j_call: TRBJ2-7

cdr3_aa: CASSVGPGGFTDTQYF
v_call: TRBV9
clone_size: .
j_call: TRBJ2-3

cdr3_aa: CASSLSGGIYNEQFF
v_call: TRBV6-5
clone_size: once
j_call: TRBJ2-1

cdr3_aa: CASSYDRVFDGYTF
v_call: TRBV5-1
clone_size: .
j_call: TRBJ1-2